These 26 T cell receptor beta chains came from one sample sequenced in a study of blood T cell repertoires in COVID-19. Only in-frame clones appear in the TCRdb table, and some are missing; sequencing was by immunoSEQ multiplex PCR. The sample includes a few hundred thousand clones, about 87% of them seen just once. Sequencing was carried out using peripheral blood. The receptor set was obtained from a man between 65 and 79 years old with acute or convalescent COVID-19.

The CDR3 reads CASSLPIGTGPYEQYF. For the CDR3, the DNA is TGTGCCAGCAGTTTGCCGATAGGGACAGGGCCATACGAGCAGTACTTC. The chain couples TRBV28 to TRBJ2-7; 9 bases fit TRBD1. Per germline, CDR1 MDHEN and CDR2 SYDVKM. The CDR3 has 16 residues. The V gene end was trimmed by 3 bases and the J gene end by 4 bases; junction bases not matched to a gene: 10.

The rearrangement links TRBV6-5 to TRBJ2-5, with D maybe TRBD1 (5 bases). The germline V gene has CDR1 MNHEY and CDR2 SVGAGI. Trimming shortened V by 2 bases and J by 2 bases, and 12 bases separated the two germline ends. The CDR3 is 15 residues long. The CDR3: CASSYHTGAQETQYF. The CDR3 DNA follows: TGTGCCAGCAGTTACCATACAGGAGCACAAGAGACCCAGTACTTC.

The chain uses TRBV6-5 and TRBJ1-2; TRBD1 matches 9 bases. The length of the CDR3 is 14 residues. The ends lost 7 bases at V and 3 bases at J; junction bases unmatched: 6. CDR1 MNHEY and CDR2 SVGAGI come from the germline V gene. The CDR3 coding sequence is TGTGCCAGCAAAGTAGGACAGGGGTACTATGGCTACACCTTC. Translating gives CASKVGQGYYGYTF.

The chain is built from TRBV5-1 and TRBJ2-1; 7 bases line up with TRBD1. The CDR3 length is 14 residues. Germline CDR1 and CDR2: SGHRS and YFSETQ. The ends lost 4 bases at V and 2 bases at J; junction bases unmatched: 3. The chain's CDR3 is CASSPGQTYNEQFF. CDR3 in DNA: TGCGCCAGCAGCCCGGGACAGACCTACAATGAGCAGTTCTTC.

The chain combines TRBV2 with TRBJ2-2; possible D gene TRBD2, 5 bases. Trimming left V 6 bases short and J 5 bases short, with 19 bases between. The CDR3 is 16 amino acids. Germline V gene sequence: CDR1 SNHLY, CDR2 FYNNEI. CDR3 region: CASSKDGWESTGELFF. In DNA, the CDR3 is TGTGCCAGCAGCAAAGACGGGTGGGAGTCGACCGGGGAGCTGTTTTTT.

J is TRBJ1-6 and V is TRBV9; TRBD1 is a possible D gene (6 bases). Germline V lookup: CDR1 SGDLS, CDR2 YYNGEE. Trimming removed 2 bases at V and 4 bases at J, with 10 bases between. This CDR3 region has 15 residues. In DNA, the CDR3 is TGTGCCAGCAGCGTTACAGGGAATTATAATTCACCCCTCCACTTT. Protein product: CASSVTGNYNSPLHF.

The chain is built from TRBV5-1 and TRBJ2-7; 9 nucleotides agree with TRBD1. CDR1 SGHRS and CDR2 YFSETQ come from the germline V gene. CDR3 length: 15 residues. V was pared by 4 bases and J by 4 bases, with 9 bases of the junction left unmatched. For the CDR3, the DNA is TGCGCCAGCAGCCTTCTCGGGACAGGGCCTTACGAGCAGTACTTC. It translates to CASSLLGTGPYEQYF.

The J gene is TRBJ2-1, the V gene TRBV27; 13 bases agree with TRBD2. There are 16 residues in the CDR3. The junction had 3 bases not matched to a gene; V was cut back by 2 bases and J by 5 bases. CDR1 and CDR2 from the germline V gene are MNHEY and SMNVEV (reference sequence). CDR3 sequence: CASSLRTSGSNNEQFF. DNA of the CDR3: TGTGCCAGCAGTTTACGGACTAGCGGGAGTAACAATGAGCAGTTCTTC.

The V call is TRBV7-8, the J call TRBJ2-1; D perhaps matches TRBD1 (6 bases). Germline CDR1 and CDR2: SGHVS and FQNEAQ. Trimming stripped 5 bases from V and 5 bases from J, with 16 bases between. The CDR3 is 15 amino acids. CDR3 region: CASSTIGQRDNEQFF. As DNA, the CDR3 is TGTGCCAGCAGCACAATCGGACAGAGGGACAATGAGCAGTTCTTC.

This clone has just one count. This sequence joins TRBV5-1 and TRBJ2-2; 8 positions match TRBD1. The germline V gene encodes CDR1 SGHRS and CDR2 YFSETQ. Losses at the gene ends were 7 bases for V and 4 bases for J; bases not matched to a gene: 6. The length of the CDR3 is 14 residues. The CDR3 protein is CASLGQGVTGELFF. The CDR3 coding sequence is TGCGCCAGCCTAGGACAGGGTGTCACCGGGGAGCTGTTTTTT.

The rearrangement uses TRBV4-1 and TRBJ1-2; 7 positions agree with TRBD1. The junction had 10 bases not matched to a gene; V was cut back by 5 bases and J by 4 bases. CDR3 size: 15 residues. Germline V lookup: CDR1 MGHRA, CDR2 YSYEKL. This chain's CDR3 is CASSDTGTAGYGYTF. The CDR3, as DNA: TGCGCCAGCAGCGATACCGGGACAGCCGGCTATGGCTACACCTTC.

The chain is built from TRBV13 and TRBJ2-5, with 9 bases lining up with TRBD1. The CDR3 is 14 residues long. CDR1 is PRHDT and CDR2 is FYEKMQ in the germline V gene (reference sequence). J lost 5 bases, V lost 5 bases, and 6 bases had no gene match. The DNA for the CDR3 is TGTGCCAGCAGCCCGCTCACAGGGGGCGAGACCCAGTACTTC. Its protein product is CASSPLTGGETQYF.

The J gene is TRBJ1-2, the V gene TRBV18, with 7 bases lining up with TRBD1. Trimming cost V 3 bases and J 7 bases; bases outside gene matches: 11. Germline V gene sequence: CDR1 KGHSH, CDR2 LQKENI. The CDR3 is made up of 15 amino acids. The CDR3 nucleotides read TGTGCCAGCTCACCTAGACAGGGTTTGGCTGGTGGCTACACCTTC. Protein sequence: CASSPRQGLAGGYTF.

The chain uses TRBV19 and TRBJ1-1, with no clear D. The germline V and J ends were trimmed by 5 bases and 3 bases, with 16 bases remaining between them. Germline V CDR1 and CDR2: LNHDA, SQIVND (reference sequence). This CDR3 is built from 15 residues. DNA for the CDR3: TGTGCCAGTAGTGCCCCCCCGGCAGGATACACTGAAGCTTTCTTT. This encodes CASSAPPAGYTEAFF. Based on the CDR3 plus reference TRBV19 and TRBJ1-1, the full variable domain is DGGITQSPKYLFRKEGQNVTLSCEQNLNHDAMYWYRQDPGQGLRLIYYSQIVNDFQKGDIAEGYSVSREKKESFPLTVTSAQKNPTAFYLCASSAPPAGYTEAFFGQGTRLTVV.

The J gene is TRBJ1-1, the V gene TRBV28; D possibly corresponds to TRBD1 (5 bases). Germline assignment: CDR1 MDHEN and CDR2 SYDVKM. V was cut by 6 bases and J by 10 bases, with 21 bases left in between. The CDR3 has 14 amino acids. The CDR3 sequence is CASRSDSPVLVAFF. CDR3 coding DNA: TGTGCCAGCAGGTCCGACAGCCCCGTCTTAGTAGCTTTCTTT.

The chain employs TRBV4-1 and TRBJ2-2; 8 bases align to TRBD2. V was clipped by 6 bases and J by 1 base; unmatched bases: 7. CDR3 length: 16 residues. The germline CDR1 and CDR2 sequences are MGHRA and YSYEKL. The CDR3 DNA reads TGCGCCAGCAGACCTAATAGCGGGAAGAACACCGGGGAGCTGTTTTTT. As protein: CASRPNSGKNTGELFF.

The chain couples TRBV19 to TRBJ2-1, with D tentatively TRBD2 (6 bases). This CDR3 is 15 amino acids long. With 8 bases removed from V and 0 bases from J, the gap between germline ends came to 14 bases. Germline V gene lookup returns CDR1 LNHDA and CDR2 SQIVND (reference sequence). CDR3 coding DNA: TGTGCCAGTGACGCCGGGAGTTCCTCCTACAATGAGCAGTTCTTC. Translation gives CASDAGSSSYNEQFF.

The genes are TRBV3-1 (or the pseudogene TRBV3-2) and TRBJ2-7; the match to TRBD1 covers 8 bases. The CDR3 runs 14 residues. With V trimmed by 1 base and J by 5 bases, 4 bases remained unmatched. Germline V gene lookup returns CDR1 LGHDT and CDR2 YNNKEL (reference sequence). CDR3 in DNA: TGTGCCAGCAGCCAAGCCAGGGGGCCTAACGAGCAGTACTTC. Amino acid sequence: CASSQARGPNEQYF.

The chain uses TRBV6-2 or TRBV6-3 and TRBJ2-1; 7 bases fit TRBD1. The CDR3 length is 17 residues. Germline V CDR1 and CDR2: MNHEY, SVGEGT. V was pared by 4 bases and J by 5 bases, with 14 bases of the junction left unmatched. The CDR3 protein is CASSSVRQGFGDNEQFF. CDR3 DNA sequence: TGTGCCAGCAGTTCGGTCCGACAGGGATTCGGCGACAATGAGCAGTTCTTC.

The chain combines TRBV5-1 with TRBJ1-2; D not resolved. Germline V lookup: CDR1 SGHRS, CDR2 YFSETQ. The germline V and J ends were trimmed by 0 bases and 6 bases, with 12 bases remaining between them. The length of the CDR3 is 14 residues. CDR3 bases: TGCGCCAGCAGCTTGGAGTTCGCGTATGATGGCTACACCTTC. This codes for CASSLEFAYDGYTF. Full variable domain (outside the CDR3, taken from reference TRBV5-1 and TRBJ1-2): KAGVTQTPRYLIKTRGQQVTLSCSPISGHRSVSWYQQTPGQGLQFLFEYFSETQRNKGNFPGRFSGRQFSNSRSEMNVSTLELGDSALYLCASSLEFAYDGYTFGSGTRLTVV.

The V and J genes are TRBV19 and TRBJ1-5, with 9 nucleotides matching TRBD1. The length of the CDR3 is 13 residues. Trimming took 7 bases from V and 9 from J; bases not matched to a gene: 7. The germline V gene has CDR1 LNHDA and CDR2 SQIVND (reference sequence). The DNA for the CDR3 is TGTGCCAGTAAACAGGGGGCCCCAGGGCCCCAGCATTTT. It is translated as CASKQGAPGPQHF. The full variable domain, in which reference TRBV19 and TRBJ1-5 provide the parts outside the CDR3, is DGGITQSPKYLFRKEGQNVTLSCEQNLNHDAMYWYRQDPGQGLRLIYYSQIVNDFQKGDIAEGYSVSREKKESFPLTVTSAQKNPTAFYLCASKQGAPGPQHFGDGTRLSIL.

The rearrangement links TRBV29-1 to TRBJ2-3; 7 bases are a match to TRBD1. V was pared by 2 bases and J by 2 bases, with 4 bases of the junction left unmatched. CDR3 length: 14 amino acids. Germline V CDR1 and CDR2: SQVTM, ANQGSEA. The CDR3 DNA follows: TGCAGCGTTGAAAGGGGGCTAGCCACAGATACGCAGTATTTT. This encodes CSVERGLATDTQYF.

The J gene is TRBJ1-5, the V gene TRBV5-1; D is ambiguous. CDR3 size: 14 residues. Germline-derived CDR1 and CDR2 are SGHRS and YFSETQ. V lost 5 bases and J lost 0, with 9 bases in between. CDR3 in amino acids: CASRPEPSNQPQHF. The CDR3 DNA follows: TGCGCCAGCAGGCCAGAACCTAGCAATCAGCCCCAGCATTTT.

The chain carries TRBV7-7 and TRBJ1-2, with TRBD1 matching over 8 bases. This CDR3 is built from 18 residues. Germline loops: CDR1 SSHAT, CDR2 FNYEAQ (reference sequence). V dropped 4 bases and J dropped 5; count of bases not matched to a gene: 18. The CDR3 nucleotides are TGTGCCAGCAGCTCCTGGGGGGGACAGGACCTCGATGATTATGGCTACACCTTC. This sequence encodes CASSSWGGQDLDDYGYTF. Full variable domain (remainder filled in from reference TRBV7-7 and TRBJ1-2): GAGVSQSPRYKVTKRGQDVTLRCDPISSHATLYWYQQALGQGPEFLTYFNYEAQPDKSGLPSDRFSAERPEGSISTLTIQRTEQRDSAMYRCASSSWGGQDLDDYGYTFGSGTRLTVV.

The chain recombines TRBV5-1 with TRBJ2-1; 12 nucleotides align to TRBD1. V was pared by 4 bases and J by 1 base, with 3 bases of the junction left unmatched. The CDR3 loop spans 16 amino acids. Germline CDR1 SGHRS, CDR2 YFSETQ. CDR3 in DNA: TGCGCCAGCAGCGGGGGACAGGGGGCATCCTACAATGAGCAGTTCTTC. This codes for CASSGGQGASYNEQFF.

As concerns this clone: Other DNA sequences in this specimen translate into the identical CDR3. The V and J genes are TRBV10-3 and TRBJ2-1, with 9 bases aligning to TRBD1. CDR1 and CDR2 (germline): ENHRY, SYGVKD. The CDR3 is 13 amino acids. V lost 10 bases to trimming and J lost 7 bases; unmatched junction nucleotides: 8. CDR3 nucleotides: TGTGCCAGCAGGGACAGGGCTGATAATGAGCAGTTCTTC. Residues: CASRDRADNEQFF.